One and the same sample provided the 3 T cell receptor beta chains below, sequenced in a study of blood T cell repertoires in COVID-19. This table comes from immunoSEQ multiplex PCR, and its TCRdb copy is limited to in-frame clones, with some not included. The table has hundreds of thousands of clones, 90% seen once; the top ten hold over 12%. The sequencing input was PBMCs or T cells enriched from blood (not recorded which). The origin of the receptors is a man aged 30 to 39 who had been exposed to COVID-19.

The chain recombines TRBV2 with TRBJ2-3; D is perhaps TRBD2 (6 bases). The CDR3 consists of 14 residues. Germline-derived CDR1 and CDR2 are SNHLY and FYNNEI. Trimming left V 7 bases short and J 6 bases short, with 17 bases between. CDR3 region: CASTSRLGLDTQYF. The CDR3 bases are TGTGCCAGCACCTCCCGGCTGGGACTCGATACGCAGTATTTT.

CDR3: CASSPPGGSDTQYF. The CDR3 DNA reads TGTGCCAGCAGCCCACCGGGGGGTTCAGATACGCAGTATTTT. The V call is TRBV7-6, the J call TRBJ2-3, with 7 bases matching TRBD2. V was clipped by 5 bases and J by 4 bases; unmatched bases: 6. The CDR3 covers 14 residues. The germline V gene encodes CDR1 SGHVS and CDR2 FNYEAQ. Together with reference TRBV7-6 and TRBJ2-3, the CDR3 gives the full variable domain: GAGVSQSPRYKVTKRGQDVALRCDPISGHVSLYWYRQALGQGPEFLTYFNYEAQQDKSGLPNDRFSAERPEGSISTLTIQRTEQRDSAMYRCASSPPGGSDTQYFGPGTRLTVL.

The V and J genes are TRBV13 and TRBJ2-5, with TRBD2 as a possible D gene (6 bases). CDR3 length: 13 amino acids. Trimming shortened V by 4 bases and J by 12 bases, and 18 bases separated the two germline ends. Germline loops: CDR1 PRHDT, CDR2 FYEKMQ (reference sequence). CDR3 nucleotides: TGTGCCAGCAGCTCCACAACCCGGGACTCTGAGTACTTC. This gives the protein CASSSTTRDSEYF.